The clone carrying this T cell receptor beta chain was detected only a few times. Its antigen remains unknown. 5'RACE template switching produced TCR cDNA carrying a universal primer site and UMIs. TCRdb itself ran the 5' RACE reads through MiXCR, one entry per CDR3 protein. Here the sample spans fewer than 400,000 distinct CDR3 sequences, 6.2% being singletons. V dropped 6 bases and J dropped 7 bases, with 22 bases sitting between them. Per germline, CDR1 KGHSH and CDR2 LQKENI. The CDR3 covers 15 residues. This sample stems from a study of T cells after yellow fever vaccination. General study results and limits: Clones from primary vaccination mostly reappeared after the booster (approximately 95% CD4, approximately 88% CD8). It was a weaker secondary response, yet one that peaked faster, at day 5 versus 15.

This chain uses TRBV18 with TRBJ2-7; D possibly corresponds to TRBD2 (6 bases). This TCR was recovered from a young man who received the YFV17D yellow fever vaccine. Specimen: PBMCs, collected 5 days after the yellow fever booster vaccination. The CDR3: CASSVSGSSPSEQYF. CDR3 DNA sequence: TGTGCCAGCTCCGTGTCCGGGAGTTCACCTTCAGAGCAGTACTTC.